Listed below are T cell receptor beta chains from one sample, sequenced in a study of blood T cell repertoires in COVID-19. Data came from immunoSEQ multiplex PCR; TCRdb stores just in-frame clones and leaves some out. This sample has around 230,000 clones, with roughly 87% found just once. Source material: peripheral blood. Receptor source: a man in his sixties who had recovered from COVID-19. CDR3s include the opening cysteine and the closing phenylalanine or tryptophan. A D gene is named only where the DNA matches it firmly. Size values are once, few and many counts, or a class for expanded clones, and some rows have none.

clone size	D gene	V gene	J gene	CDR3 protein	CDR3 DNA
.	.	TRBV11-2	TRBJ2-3	CASSQMATSTDTQYF	TGTGCCAGCAGCCAAATGGCGACTAGCACAGATACGCAGTATTTT
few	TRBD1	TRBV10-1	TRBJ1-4	CASREPGQKINASTNEKLFF	TGCGCCAGCAGGGAGCCGGGACAGAAAATTAACGCTTCAACTAATGAAAAACTGTTTTTT
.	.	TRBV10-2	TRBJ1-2	CASSGTTGPHYGYTF	TGCGCCAGCAGTGGCACCACAGGTCCTCACTATGGCTACACCTTC
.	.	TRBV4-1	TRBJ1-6	CASSQGRDFRNSPLHF	TGCGCCAGCAGCCAGGGCCGGGACTTTCGTAATTCACCCCTCCACTTT
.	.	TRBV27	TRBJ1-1	CASSSSNTEAFF	TGTGCCAGCAGTTCCTCCAACACTGAAGCTTTCTTT
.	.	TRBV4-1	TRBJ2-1	CASSQDRQGRGEQFF	TGCGCCAGCAGCCAAGATCGCCAGGGGAGAGGTGAGCAGTTCTTC
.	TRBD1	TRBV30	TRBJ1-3	CAWSRTGGDQYF	TGTGCCTGGAGCAGAACAGGGGGGGACCAATATTTT
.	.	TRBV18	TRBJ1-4	CASSPTAWKLFF	TGTGCCAGCTCACCCACTGCATGGAAACTGTTTTTT
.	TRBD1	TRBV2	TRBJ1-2	CASSEVDRGSYGYTF	TGTGCCAGCAGTGAAGTAGACAGGGGATCATATGGCTACACCTTC
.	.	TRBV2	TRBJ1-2	CASSETGTLYGYTF	TGTGCCAGCAGTGAAACTGGGACTCTCTATGGCTACACCTTC
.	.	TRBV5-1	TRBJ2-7	CASSPQVRAYEQYF	TGCGCCAGCAGCCCTCAGGTGAGGGCCTACGAGCAGTACTTC
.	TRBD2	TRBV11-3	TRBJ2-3	CASSPGGRYSQGTQYF	TGTGCCAGCAGCCCGGGAGGGCGATACTCACAGGGTACGCAGTATTTT
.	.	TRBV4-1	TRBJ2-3	CASSQDKARYF	TGCGCCAGCAGCCAAGATAAAGCGAGGTATTTT
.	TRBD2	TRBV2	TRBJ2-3	CASSGLAGLADTQYF	TGTGCCAGCAGTGGACTAGCCGGTTTAGCAGATACGCAGTATTTT
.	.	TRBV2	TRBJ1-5	CASRKGVGPQHF	TGTGCCAGCCGCAAGGGGGTTGGGCCCCAGCATTTT
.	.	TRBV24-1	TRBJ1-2	CATSDAHTGLNYGYTF	TGTGCCACCAGTGATGCACATACAGGGTTAAACTATGGCTACACCTTC
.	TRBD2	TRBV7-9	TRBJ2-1	CASSYRGSFSGGTYNEQFF	TGTGCCAGCAGTTACCGCGGGTCTTTCAGCGGGGGGACTTACAATGAGCAGTTCTTC
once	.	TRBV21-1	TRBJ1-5	CASSKGKGRDRGCYQPQHF	TGTGCCAGCAGCAAAGGGAAAGGCCGAGACAGGGGGTGTTATCAGCCCCAGCATTTT
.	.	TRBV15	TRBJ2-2	CATSRDLWLAGELFF	TGTGCCACCAGCAGAGATTTGTGGCTTGCCGGGGAGCTGTTTTTT
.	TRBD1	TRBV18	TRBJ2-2	CASSPGTGLNTGELFF	TGTGCCAGCTCACCAGGGACAGGGCTAAACACCGGGGAGCTGTTTTTT
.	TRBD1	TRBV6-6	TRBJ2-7	CASSDRVITYEQYF	TGTGCCAGCAGCGACAGGGTTATTACCTACGAGCAGTACTTC
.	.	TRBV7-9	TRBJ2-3	CASSPSGSGADTQYF	TGTGCCAGCAGCCCTTCGGGGTCCGGCGCAGATACGCAGTATTTT